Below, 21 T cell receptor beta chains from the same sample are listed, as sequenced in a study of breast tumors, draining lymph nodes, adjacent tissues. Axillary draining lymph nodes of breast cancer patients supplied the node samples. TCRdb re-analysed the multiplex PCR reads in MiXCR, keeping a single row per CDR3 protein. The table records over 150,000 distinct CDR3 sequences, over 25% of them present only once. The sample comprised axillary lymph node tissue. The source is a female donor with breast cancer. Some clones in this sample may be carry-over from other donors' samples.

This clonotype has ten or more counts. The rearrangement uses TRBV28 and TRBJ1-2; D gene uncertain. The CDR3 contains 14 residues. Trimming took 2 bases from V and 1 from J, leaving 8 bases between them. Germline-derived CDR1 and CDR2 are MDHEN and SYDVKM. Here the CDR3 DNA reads TGTGCCAGCAGTTTAACGGGCATTAACTATGGCTACACCTTC. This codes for CASSLTGINYGYTF.

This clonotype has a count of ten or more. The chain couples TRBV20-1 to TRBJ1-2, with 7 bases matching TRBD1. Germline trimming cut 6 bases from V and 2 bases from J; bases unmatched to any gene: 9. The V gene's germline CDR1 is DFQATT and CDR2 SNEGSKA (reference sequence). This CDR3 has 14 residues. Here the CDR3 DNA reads TGCAGTGCAGCCAGGGACAGTTGGAACTATGGCTACACCTTC. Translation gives CSAARDSWNYGYTF.

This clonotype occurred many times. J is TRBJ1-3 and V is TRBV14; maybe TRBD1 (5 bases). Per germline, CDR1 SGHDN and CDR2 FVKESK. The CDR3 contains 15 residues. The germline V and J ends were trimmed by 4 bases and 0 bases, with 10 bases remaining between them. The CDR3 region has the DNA TGTGCCAGCAGCCGATGGGACGACTCTGGAAACACCATATATTTT. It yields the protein CASSRWDDSGNTIYF.

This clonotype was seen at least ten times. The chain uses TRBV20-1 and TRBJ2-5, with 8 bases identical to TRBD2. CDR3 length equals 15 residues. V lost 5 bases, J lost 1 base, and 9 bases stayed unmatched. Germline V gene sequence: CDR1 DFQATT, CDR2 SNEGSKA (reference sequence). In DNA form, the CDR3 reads TGCAGTGCTCCGGTAGCGGGGCGACCCCAAGAGACCCAGTACTTC. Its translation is CSAPVAGRPQETQYF.

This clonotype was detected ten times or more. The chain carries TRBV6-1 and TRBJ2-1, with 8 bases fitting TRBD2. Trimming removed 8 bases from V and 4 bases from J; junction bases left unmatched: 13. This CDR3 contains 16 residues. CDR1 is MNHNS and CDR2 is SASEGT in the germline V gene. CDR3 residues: CASRVGAGDPYNEQFF. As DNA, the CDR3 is TGTGCCAGCCGTGTCGGAGCGGGAGACCCGTACAATGAGCAGTTCTTC.

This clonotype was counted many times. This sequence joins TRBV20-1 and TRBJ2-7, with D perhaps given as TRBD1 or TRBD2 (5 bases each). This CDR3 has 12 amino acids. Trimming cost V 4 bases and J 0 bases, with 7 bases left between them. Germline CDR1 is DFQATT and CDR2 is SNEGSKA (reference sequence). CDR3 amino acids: CSATGSSYEQYF. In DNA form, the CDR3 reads TGCAGTGCTACAGGGAGCTCCTACGAGCAGTACTTC.

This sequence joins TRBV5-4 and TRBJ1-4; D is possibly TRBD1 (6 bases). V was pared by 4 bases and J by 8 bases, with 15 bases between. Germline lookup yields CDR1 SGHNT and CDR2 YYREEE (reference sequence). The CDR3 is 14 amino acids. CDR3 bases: TGTGCCAGCAGCAAGTCAGGGGCCGGGGAAAAACTGTTTTTT. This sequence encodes CASSKSGAGEKLFF.

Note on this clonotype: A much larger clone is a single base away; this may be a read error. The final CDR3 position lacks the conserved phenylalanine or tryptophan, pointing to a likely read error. CDR3 in DNA: TGTGCCTGGAGTGTAAGCGGAGTCGGGGAGACCCAGTACCTC. Amino acid sequence: CAWSVSGVGETQYL. The chain couples TRBV30 to TRBJ2-5, with D perhaps matching TRBD2 (5 bases). The V gene lost 0 bases and the J gene lost 5 bases, with 13 bases spanning the gap. The CDR3 totals 14 residues. Germline CDR1 GTSNPN, CDR2 SVGIG (reference sequence).

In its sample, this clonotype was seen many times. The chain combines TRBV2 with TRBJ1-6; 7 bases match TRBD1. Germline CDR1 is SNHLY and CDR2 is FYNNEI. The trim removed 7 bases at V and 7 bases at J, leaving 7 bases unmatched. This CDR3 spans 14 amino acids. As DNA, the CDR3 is TGTGCCAGCAAGGTCAGGGGGGAAAATTCACCCCTCCACTTT. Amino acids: CASKVRGENSPLHF.

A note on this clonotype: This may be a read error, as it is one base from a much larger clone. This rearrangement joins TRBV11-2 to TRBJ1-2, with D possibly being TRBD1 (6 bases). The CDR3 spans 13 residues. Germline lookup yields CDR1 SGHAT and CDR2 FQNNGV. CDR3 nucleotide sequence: TGTGCCAGCAGCGCCACAGGGATCTATGGCTACGCCTTC. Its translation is CASSATGIYGYAF.

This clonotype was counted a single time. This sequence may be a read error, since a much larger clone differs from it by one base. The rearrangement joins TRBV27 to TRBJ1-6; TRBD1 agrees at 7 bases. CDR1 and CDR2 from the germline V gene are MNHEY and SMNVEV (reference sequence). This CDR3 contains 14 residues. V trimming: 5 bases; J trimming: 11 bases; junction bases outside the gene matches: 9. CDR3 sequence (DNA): TGTGCCAGCAGTGCGGGACAGAGGCTTCCACCCCTCCACTTT. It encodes CASSAGQRLPPLHF.

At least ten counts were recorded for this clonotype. In DNA, the CDR3 is TGTGCCAGCAGCCCTCGGACCGCCCCCCGGGGCTACACCTTC. It codes for CASSPRTAPRGYTF. The J gene is TRBJ1-2, the V gene TRBV5-4; D not certain. Germline V lookup: CDR1 SGHNT, CDR2 YYREEE (reference sequence). The CDR3 covers 14 residues. V gave up 4 bases and J gave up 8 bases, with 18 bases separating them.

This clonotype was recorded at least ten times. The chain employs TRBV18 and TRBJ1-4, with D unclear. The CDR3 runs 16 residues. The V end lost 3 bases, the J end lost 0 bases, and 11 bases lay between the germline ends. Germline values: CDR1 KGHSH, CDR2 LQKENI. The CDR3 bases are TGTGCCAGCTCACCCCTGAGCTGGACAACTAATGAAAAACTGTTTTTT. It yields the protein CASSPLSWTTNEKLFF. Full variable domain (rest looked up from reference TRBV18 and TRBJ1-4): NAGVMQNPRHLVRRRGQEARLRCSPMKGHSHVYWYRQLPEEGLKFMVYLQKENIIDESGMPKERFSAEFPKEGPSILRIQQVVRGDSAAYFCASSPLSWTTNEKLFFGSGTQLSVL.

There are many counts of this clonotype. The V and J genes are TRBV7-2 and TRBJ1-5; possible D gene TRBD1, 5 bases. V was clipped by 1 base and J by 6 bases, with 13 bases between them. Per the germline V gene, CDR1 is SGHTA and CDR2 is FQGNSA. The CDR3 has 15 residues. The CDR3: CASSLEAGYTQPQHF. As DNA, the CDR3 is TGTGCCAGCAGCTTAGAGGCAGGGTACACTCAGCCCCAGCATTTT.

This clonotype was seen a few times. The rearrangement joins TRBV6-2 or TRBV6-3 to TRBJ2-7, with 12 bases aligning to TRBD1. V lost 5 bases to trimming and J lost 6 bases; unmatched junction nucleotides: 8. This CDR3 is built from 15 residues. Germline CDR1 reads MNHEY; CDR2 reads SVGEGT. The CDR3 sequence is CASSHGGQGAREQYF. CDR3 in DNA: TGTGCCAGCAGTCATGGGGGACAGGGGGCGCGCGAGCAGTACTTC.

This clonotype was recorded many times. The CDR3 DNA follows: TGTGCCTGGAACAGGGTTAATTCACCCCTCCACTTT. This translates into CAWNRVNSPLHF. The V and J genes are TRBV30 and TRBJ1-6, with D possibly being TRBD1 (6 bases). The CDR3 spans 12 residues. V lost 4 bases and J lost 6, with 7 bases in between. Germline V gene lookup returns CDR1 GTSNPN and CDR2 SVGIG (reference sequence).

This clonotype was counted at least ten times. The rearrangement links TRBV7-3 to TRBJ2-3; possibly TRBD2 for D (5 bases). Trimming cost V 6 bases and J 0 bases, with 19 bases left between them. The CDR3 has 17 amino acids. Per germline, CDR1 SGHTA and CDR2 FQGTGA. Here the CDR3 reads CASRSLTGVRSTDTQYF. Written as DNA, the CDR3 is TGTGCCAGCAGATCTTTGACCGGGGTCCGGAGCACAGATACGCAGTATTTT. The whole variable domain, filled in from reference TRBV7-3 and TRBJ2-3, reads GAGVSQTPSNKVTEKGKYVELRCDPISGHTALYWYRQSLGQGPEFLIYFQGTGAADDSGLPNDRFFAVRPEGSVSTLKIQRTERGDSAVYLCASRSLTGVRSTDTQYFGPGTRLTVL.

In DNA, the CDR3 is TGTGCCAGCAGCTCCAGGGGTCGGGGGTACCAAGAGACCCAGTACTTC. Its translation is CASSSRGRGYQETQYF. The chain carries TRBV11-3 and TRBJ2-5, with D perhaps matching TRBD1 or TRBD2 (6 bases each). Trimming removed 4 bases at V and 0 bases at J, with 15 bases between. This CDR3 is built from 16 residues. Germline V gene data show CDR1 as SGHNT and CDR2 as YENEEA.

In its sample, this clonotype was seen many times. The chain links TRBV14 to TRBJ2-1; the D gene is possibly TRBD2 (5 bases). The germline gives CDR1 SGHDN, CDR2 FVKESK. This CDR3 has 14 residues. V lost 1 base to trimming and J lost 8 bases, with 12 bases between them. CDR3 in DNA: TGTGCCAGCAGCCAAGGGAGGCTAGCCCATGAGCAGTTCTTC. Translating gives CASSQGRLAHEQFF.

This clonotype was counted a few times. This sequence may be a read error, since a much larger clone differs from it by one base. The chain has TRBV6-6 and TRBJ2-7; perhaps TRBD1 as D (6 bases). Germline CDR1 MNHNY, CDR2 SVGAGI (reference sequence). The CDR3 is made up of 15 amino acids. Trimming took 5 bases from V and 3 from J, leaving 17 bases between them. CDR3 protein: CASSHVVGQGYEQYF. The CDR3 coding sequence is TGTGCCAGCAGTCACGTAGTGGGACAAGGCTACGAGCAGTACTTC.

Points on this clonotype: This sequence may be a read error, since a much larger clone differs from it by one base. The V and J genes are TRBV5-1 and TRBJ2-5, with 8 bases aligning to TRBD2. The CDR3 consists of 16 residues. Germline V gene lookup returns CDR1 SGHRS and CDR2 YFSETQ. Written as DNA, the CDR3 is TGCGCCAGCAGCCAGGGTGGAGCGGGGGAGCAAGAGGCCCAGTACTTC. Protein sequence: CASSQGGAGEQEAQYF.